The clone carrying this T cell receptor (beta chain) was counted between two and nine times. Its antigen is undetermined. This sample is drawn from a study of T cell responses to AZD1222 COVID-19 vaccine. Overall study: Pooled in the analysis were second doses at about 4 or about 12 weeks. Study-level findings and limits: Spike-specific TCR depth and breadth grew after two AZD1222 doses. Baseline seropositivity characterized only six AZD1222 recipients. Clonal diversity may have been underestimated in mostly white British donors.

CDR3 size: 14 residues. Germline loops: CDR1 MDHEN, CDR2 SYDVKM. V was shortened by 4 bases and J by 6 bases, with 12 bases between the two germline ends. Sequenced by immunoSEQ multiplex PCR; TCRdb stores in-frame clones only, minus some. The sample yields about 97,000 clones, roughly 80% seen once. This sequence was found in an adult in good health. Sequencing used peripheral blood, obtained on day 0 of AZD1222 vaccination. The chain combines TRBV28 with TRBJ1-4; D possibly corresponds to TRBD1 (5 bases). As DNA, the CDR3 is TGTGCCAGCAGTTCTCCGGGGGGGGATGAAAAACTGTTTTTT. It specifies CASSSPGGDEKLFF. The variable domain in full, with the rest retrieved from reference TRBV28 and TRBJ1-4, is DVKVTQSSRYLVKRTGEKVFLECVQDMDHENMFWYRQDPGLGLRLIYFSYDVKMKEKGDIPEGYSVSREKKERFSLILESASTNQTSMYLCASSSPGGDEKLFFGSGTQLSVL.